Sequencing of this TCR beta chain was carried out in a study of blood T cell repertoires in COVID-19. The repertoire was sequenced with immunoSEQ multiplex PCR; TCRdb's copy has only in-frame clones and lacks some. The data show about 80,000 clones, with approximately 80% seen just once and roughly a sixth held by the top ten. The TCR originated in an elderly woman with acute or convalescent COVID-19. Sequencing was performed on peripheral blood.

The CDR3 spells CASSPNREGVAFF. The DNA for the CDR3 is TGCGCCAGCAGCCCCAACAGGGAGGGGGTAGCTTTCTTT. This chain joins TRBV5-1 and TRBJ1-1; a possible D gene is TRBD1 (6 bases). The CDR3 covers 13 residues. Germline CDR1 reads SGHRS; CDR2 reads YFSETQ. Trimming took 4 bases from V and 10 from J, leaving 17 bases between them.